This T cell receptor beta chain derives from a study of blood T cell repertoires in COVID-19 (dated by TCRdb to 2019 to 2021). Regarding the research as a whole: The collaborator samples originated in the United States, Italy and Spain and spanned the acute and convalescent phases of COVID-19. The prospective study material was composed of cDNA or gDNA derived from T cells, B-cell-depleted T cells, or PBMCs. Deeply sampled blood TCRbeta repertoires from subjects exposed to, actively infected with, or recovered from COVID-19 were included in the dataset. The repertoires were released in a freely available public database intended as a resource for research on the immune response to SARS-CoV-2. Samples came from the ongoing ImmuneRACE study (first 160 participants) plus 1,254 subjects from 6 global collaborators. A de-identified subject ID, COVID-19 status, age in years and sex were almost always included in the sample metadata. HLA class I and class II types, where available, came from metadata supplied by the sample provider rather than from assay-based typing.

Results and caveats for the whole study, not just this receptor: How much clinical and demographic metadata was included differed by source and by participant, and the metadata was provided uncurated.

Collaborating institutions collected whole blood in K2EDTA tubes following their own protocols. For TCRbeta analysis, collaborators shipped samples in one of three forms: frozen whole blood, isolated PBMCs, or DNA extracted from either of those sample types. The immunoSEQ Assay, a bias-controlled multiplex PCR, was used to amplify TCRbeta CDR3 regions from genomic DNA. The authors' pipeline ran thus. Within the assay, amplification of reference gene primers was used to estimate how many nucleated cells each sample contained. To quantify the absolute abundance of each unique TCRbeta CDR3 rearrangement, sequence reads were collapsed and filtered. Productive Simpson clonality was computed per sample as the square root of Simpson's diversity index over productive rearrangements. Imported from immuneACCESS, the table was reduced by TCRdb to in-frame sequences with V and J called. These copies leave out some clones; in studies compared against another copy, an unresolved V gene accounts for under half, and the cause of the remainder is not known. V, J and clone size were drawn from that table, and D and trimming were deduced from the DNA. Here the sample has about 50,000 clones; approximately 86% occur a single time. The ten largest clones capture around 15% of the sample.

The germline V gene specifies SGHVS as CDR1 and FNYEAQ as CDR2. The CDR3 spans 16 residues, from the cysteine through the phenylalanine. Only CDR3 DNA is held: 48 bases, read in frame from base 1. Trimmed from V: 2 bases; trimmed from J: 2 bases; junction bases lacking a gene match: 5. Notes on this clone: Its antigen has not been determined. Qualities for individual bases were not recorded, and no much larger clone is one base off.

The sequenced sample consisted of peripheral blood. This sequence uses TRBV7-6 and TRBJ2-5; 10 junctional bases match TRBD2. The clonotype originates from a middle-aged man with acute or convalescent COVID-19. The DNA is as follows: TGTGCCAGCAGCTTATTTTCTAGCGGGGGACAAGAGACCCAGTACTTC. Translated, this gives CASSLFSSGGQETQYF.